The rows below give T cell receptor beta chains drawn from one sample of a study of shared clonotypes between healthy human individuals. The table came from immunoSEQ multiplex PCR; TCRdb's copy has only in-frame clones and leaves some out. The repertoire includes 2 million to 2.5 million clones, 85% to 95% of them detected once, and about 0.37% sits in the top ten. The specimen sequenced was naive CD4+ T cells from PBMCs. The source is a man aged 18 to 30 in good health. Some clones in this sample may be carry-over from other donors' samples. CDR3s include the opening cysteine and the closing phenylalanine or tryptophan. D genes are given only for firm matches. Some rows have no size entry. The others give once, few or many, or a class for an expanded clone.

size	V	J	D	DNA	CDR3
NA	TRBV27	TRBJ1-4	NA	TGTGCCAGCCCACAACCCGACCCGAGTAATGAAAAACTGTTTTTT	CASPQPDPSNEKLFF
once	TRBV7-9	TRBJ1-1	NA	TGTGCCAGCAGCTTTGGCGGACAGATGAACACTGAAGCTTTCTTT	CASSFGGQMNTEAFF
NA	TRBV2	TRBJ2-6	TRBD1	TGTGCCAGCAACCAACAGGGGACTGGGGCCAACGTCCTGACTTTC	CASNQQGTGANVLTF
once	TRBV5-1	TRBJ2-5	NA	TGCGCCAGCAGCTTCGGGAACACTCAAGAGACCCAGTACTTC	CASSFGNTQETQYF
NA	TRBV20-1	TRBJ2-1	TRBD1	TGCAGTGCCACCCGGGACAGTACGCCGTTCTTC	CSATRDSTPFF
NA	TRBV4-3	TRBJ1-4	NA	TGCGCCAGCAGCCAAGGGTTAGGACGCCCGGAAAAACTGTTTTTT	CASSQGLGRPEKLFF
NA	TRBV5-5	TRBJ1-1	TRBD1	TGTGCCAGCAGCTTGGCTGCCGGACAGGATGAAGCTTTCTTT	CASSLAAGQDEAFF
NA	TRBV6-6	TRBJ2-7	TRBD1	TGTGCCAGCATCTTGGGACAGGGAGTCTACGAGCAGTACTTC	CASILGQGVYEQYF
NA	TRBV5-1	TRBJ2-5	NA	TGCGCCAGCAGCCACCCCAGACAGGCGTTACAAGAGACCCAGTACTTC	CASSHPRQALQETQYF
NA	TRBV27	TRBJ2-7	NA	TGTGCCAGCAGTTTTGTAGGACAGTCCTACGAGCAGTACTTC	CASSFVGQSYEQYF
NA	TRBV7-3	TRBJ2-6	TRBD2	TGTGCCAGCAGCTCGACTAGCGGGAGGCCCGGGGCCAACGTCCTGACTTTC	CASSSTSGRPGANVLTF
NA	TRBV29-1	TRBJ2-7	NA	TGCAGCGTTGCTAGCTCCTACGAGCAGTACTTC	CSVASSYEQYF
NA	TRBV27	TRBJ2-7	TRBD2	TGTGCCAGCAGTATCCGACTAGCGGGAGTATACTACGAGCAGTACTTC	CASSIRLAGVYYEQYF
NA	TRBV27	TRBJ1-4	NA	TGTGCCAGCAGTTTTAGTCCGTATAATGAAAAACTGTTTTTT	CASSFSPYNEKLFF
NA	TRBV7-2	TRBJ1-5	NA	TGTGCCAGCAGCTTACAGGATTATCAGCCCCAGCATTTT	CASSLQDYQPQHF
NA	TRBV18	TRBJ2-7	NA	TGTGCCAGCTCATCAGCTGGGACCGCATACGAGCAGTACTTC	CASSSAGTAYEQYF
NA	TRBV6-1	TRBJ2-3	NA	TGTGCCAGCAGTGAAACCCCACGTGGGGATACGCAGTATTTT	CASSETPRGDTQYF
NA	TRBV5-1	TRBJ2-7	TRBD1	TGCGCCAGCAGCTATTCCGGGACAGGGACAACATACGAGCAGTACTTC	CASSYSGTGTTYEQYF
NA	TRBV28	TRBJ2-3	NA	TGTGCCAGCAGTTCCCGGGAGACCAGGGGTTGGGCGCAGTATTTT	CASSSRETRGWAQYF
NA	TRBV5-4	TRBJ2-1	NA	TGTGCCAGCAGCTTGCCCCTGGGTAGCTCGAAGCAGTTCTTC	CASSLPLGSSKQFF
NA	TRBV30	TRBJ1-2	TRBD1	TGTGCCTGGAGTGTACGGCAGGGGGGGGGCTACACCTTC	CAWSVRQGGGYTF
NA	TRBV27	TRBJ1-2	NA	TGTGCCAGCAGTTCCGGACAGACAGTACTGTATGGCTACACCTTC	CASSSGQTVLYGYTF
NA	TRBV7-3	TRBJ2-2	TRBD1	TGTGCCAGCAGCTTAATAAATATGGGACAGGGTTACACCGGGGAGCTGTTTTTT	CASSLINMGQGYTGELFF
once	TRBV5-4	TRBJ2-5	TRBD1	TGTGCCAGCAGCCCGGACAGGGGGCTCAGGGAGACCCAGTACTTC	CASSPDRGLRETQYF
NA	TRBV7-2	TRBJ2-1	NA	TGTGCCAGCACCCAGGGGGAGGCTACCACCTACAATGAGCAGTTCTTC	CASTQGEATTYNEQFF
NA	TRBV27	TRBJ1-2	NA	TGTGCCAGCACCGGGGGCTACACCTTC	CASTGGYTF
NA	TRBV5-1	TRBJ2-3	NA	TGCGCCAGCAGTGTCACAGATACGCAGTATTTT	CASSVTDTQYF
NA	TRBV19	TRBJ1-5	TRBD1	TGTGCCAGTAGTATGGACAGGTCGCAGCCCCAGCATTTT	CASSMDRSQPQHF
NA	TRBV6-6	TRBJ1-2	NA	TGTGCCAGCAGCCTAGACAGAACTAACTATGGCTACACCTTC	CASSLDRTNYGYTF
once	TRBV6-5	TRBJ1-5	NA	TGTGCCAGCAGTGTAGGGGGATCCGATCAGCCCCAGCATTTT	CASSVGGSDQPQHF
NA	TRBV6-1	TRBJ2-1	NA	TGTGCCAGCAGTGCTATACAGGGAAAATCCTACAATGAGCAGTTCTTC	CASSAIQGKSYNEQFF
NA	TRBV4-2	TRBJ2-7	TRBD2	TGTGCCAGCAGCCCGCGGACTAGCGGGCTTGAGCAGTACTTC	CASSPRTSGLEQYF
NA	TRBV9	TRBJ2-2	TRBD2	TGTGCCAGCAGCGTAGTAGATAGCGGGAGGACCGGGGAGCTGTTTTTT	CASSVVDSGRTGELFF
NA	TRBV27	TRBJ2-1	TRBD1	TGTGCCAGCAGCCAAAGACAGGGGACCTACAATGAGCAGTTCTTC	CASSQRQGTYNEQFF
NA	TRBV28	TRBJ2-5	TRBD2	TGTGCCAGCAGTACCCTTCTAGCGGGCGTACGAAAAGAGACCCAGTACTTC	CASSTLLAGVRKETQYF
NA	TRBV5-5	TRBJ1-2	NA	TGTGCCAGCAGCGTAGGGGGCTACACCTTC	CASSVGGYTF
NA	TRBV29-1	TRBJ2-3	TRBD2	TGCAGCGTTGTGCGGGGGGCAGATACGCAGTATTTT	CSVVRGADTQYF
NA	TRBV18	TRBJ2-7	NA	TGTGCCAGCTCACCCTCGACCTTTTCGGGCGAGCAGTACTTC	CASSPSTFSGEQYF
NA	TRBV21-1	TRBJ2-1	NA	TGTACCTTAAAAGGCGACAATGAGCAGTTCTTC	CTLKGDNEQFF
NA	TRBV27	TRBJ1-2	TRBD1	TGTGCCAGCAGTTACCGACAGGGGATCTATGGCTACACCTTC	CASSYRQGIYGYTF
NA	TRBV19	TRBJ2-1	TRBD1	TGTGCCAGTGTGGGCAGGGGGAGCAACAATGAGCAGTTCTTC	CASVGRGSNNEQFF
NA	TRBV5-6	TRBJ2-3	NA	TGTGCCAGCAGCTCAGGGGGGGATACGCAGTATTTT	CASSSGGDTQYF
NA	TRBV18	TRBJ1-4	NA	TGTGCCAGCTCACCCCAGCCTAATAATGAAAAACTGTTTTTT	CASSPQPNNEKLFF
NA	TRBV10-3	TRBJ1-2	TRBD1	TGTGCCATCAGTGAGGCTACTCCGGCACAGGGGCGGAATGGCTACACCTTC	CAISEATPAQGRNGYTF
NA	TRBV14	TRBJ2-1	TRBD2	TGTGCCAGCAGCCAAGAACTAGCGGGAGGGGGTGAGCAGTTCTTC	CASSQELAGGGEQFF
NA	TRBV5-6	TRBJ2-3	NA	TGTGCCAGCAGCCAGGTCCCCGATACGCAGTATTTT	CASSQVPDTQYF
NA	TRBV7-9	TRBJ2-1	NA	TGTGCCAGCAGCTCCTTACGAGGGGAGGAAAGCTCCTACAATGAGCAGTTCTTC	CASSSLRGEESSYNEQFF
NA	TRBV5-1	TRBJ1-1	NA	TGCGCCAGCAGCCCGACGGCTATATCTGAAGCTTTCTTT	CASSPTAISEAFF
NA	TRBV6-1	TRBJ2-5	NA	TGTGCCAGCAGTGGCCCCCGGGTCCTGCAAGAGACCCAGTACTTC	CASSGPRVLQETQYF
NA	TRBV9	TRBJ2-7	NA	TGTGCCAGCAGCGTAGCTGCAGGGGTAGCCGAGCAGTACTTC	CASSVAAGVAEQYF